This T cell receptor beta chain was identified during a study of CD8+ T cells in alopecia areata. Per the germline V gene, CDR1 is LGHNA and CDR2 is YSLEER. CDR3 size: 14 residues. After removal of 0 bases from V and 3 bases from J, the junction contained 2 bases not matched to a gene. The study team obtained lesional scalp punch biopsies and peripheral blood from alopecia areata patients. The sorting of PBMCs gave CD4+ and CD8+ T cells. Sequencing templates came from extracted RNA that was reverse transcribed into cDNA. Using immunoSEQ multiplex PCR, the repertoire was profiled, and TCRdb retains in-frame clones only, with some absent. The sample has tens of thousands of clones, roughly three fifths seen once; the top ten hold around a sixth.

This receptor was obtained from a human donor with alopecia areata. Material: CD8+ T cells sorted from blood, obtained at week 0. The rearrangement joins TRBV4-3 to TRBJ2-7; 7 nucleotides agree with TRBD2. The CDR3 sequence: CASSQDWGGYEQYF. CDR3 bases: TGCGCCAGCAGCCAAGATTGGGGGGGCTACGAGCAGTACTTC.